This T cell receptor (beta chain) was identified during a study of T cells in Graves' hyperthyroidism and ophthalmopathy. Researchers defined stable Graves' hyperthyroidism as no ophthalmopathy progression within 18 months. RNA transcripts gave rise to amplified TCR beta CDR3 regions. TCR CDR3 underwent first-round RT-PCR with the HTBI primer set. TCRdb used MiXCR to reprocess the multiplex PCR reads, holding one entry per CDR3 protein. The repertoire holds some 700,000 distinct CDR3 sequences, with around 15% as singletons. Germline V gives CDR1 MNHNY, CDR2 SVGAGI (reference sequence). The length of the CDR3 is 16 residues. Germline trimming cut 0 bases from V and 3 bases from J; bases unmatched to any gene: 5.

This TCR came from a middle-aged man with Graves' hyperthyroidism. Sequenced material: blood. The chain is built from TRBV6-6 and TRBJ2-3; TRBD1 matches at 8 bases. The CDR3 here is CASSYSTGGRTDTQYF. The CDR3 nucleotides read TGTGCCAGCAGTTACTCAACAGGGGGTCGAACAGATACGCAGTATTTT.